The 12 T cell receptor beta chains reported below all come from one sample, sequenced in a study of identical twins (TCRdb year 2016). Library preparation used 5' RACE. TCRdb records Illumina HiSeq 2000 as the sequencer. TCRdb cleaned the public reads at Q25 with fastp, built clones with MiXCR and kept in-frame beta chains. Records with the same CDR3 protein are collapsed into one entry carrying the most frequent genes and DNA. Across this sample there are some 440,000 distinct CDR3 sequences, with 20% to 25% seen only once. The ten largest clones add up to 2.9% of the sample. These same records also appear under a second study, on T cells expressing NK-cell markers.

Sequenced material: CD4+ T cells sorted from blood. Receptors were obtained from a woman younger than 35 in good health.

The gene calls are TRBV3-1 and TRBJ2-7; D is unresolved. With 2 bases removed from V and 5 bases from J, the gap between germline ends came to 13 bases. CDR3 length: 14 amino acids. CDR1 LGHDT and CDR2 YNNKEL come from the germline V gene (reference sequence). The CDR3 loop reads CASSQYVLRHEQYF. CDR3 nucleotide sequence: TGTGCCAGCAGCCAATACGTTTTAAGGCACGAGCAGTACTTC.

V gene TRBV12-3 or TRBV12-4 combines with J gene TRBJ1-4; no clear D. Trimming shortened V by 4 bases and J by 5 bases, and 11 bases separated the two germline ends. The CDR3 is 14 amino acids. CDR3 sequence (DNA): TGTGCCAGCAGTTATTTGGGGTACAATGAAAAACTGTTTTTT. This translates into CASSYLGYNEKLFF.

This clonotype was detected a few times. The chain is built from TRBV29-1 and TRBJ2-1; 8 nucleotides align to TRBD2. The V and J ends lost 6 bases and 7 bases, in that order; junction bases with no gene match: 11. The germline gives CDR1 SQVTM, CDR2 ANQGSEA. The CDR3 length is 14 residues. This CDR3 reads CSVPGLGRRNEQFF. The CDR3 nucleotides are TGCAGCGTGCCGGGACTAGGGCGACGGAATGAGCAGTTCTTC.

J is TRBJ2-2 and V is TRBV2; D is unclear. Trimming removed 4 bases from V and 2 bases from J, with 8 bases in between. The CDR3 loop spans 14 amino acids. The germline gives CDR1 SNHLY, CDR2 FYNNEI. The CDR3 DNA follows: TGTGCCAGCAGTGTAGAACTTAACACCGGGGAGCTGTTTTTT. Encoded protein: CASSVELNTGELFF.

J is TRBJ1-3 and V is TRBV5-1; D possibly corresponds to TRBD1 (6 bases). CDR3 length: 17 residues. The germline gives CDR1 SGHRS, CDR2 YFSETQ. The V end lost 0 bases, the J end lost 0 bases, and 13 bases lay between the germline ends. The CDR3 loop is CASSLDGGHFSGNTIYF. The CDR3 region has the DNA TGCGCCAGCAGCTTGGACGGGGGCCATTTCTCTGGAAACACCATATATTTT.

This clonotype was detected only a few times. The genes are TRBV18 and TRBJ1-6; a weak D match, TRBD1 (5 bases). Deletions cut 3 bases from V and 10 bases from J, with 16 bases between. CDR1 is KGHSH and CDR2 is LQKENI in the germline V gene. The CDR3 length is 15 residues. The CDR3 protein is CASSPGGGEESPLHF. Written as DNA, the CDR3 is TGTGCCAGCTCACCCGGGGGGGGAGAAGAGTCACCCCTCCACTTT. Supplemented by reference TRBV18 and TRBJ1-6, the full variable domain reads NAGVMQNPRHLVRRRGQEARLRCSPMKGHSHVYWYRQLPEEGLKFMVYLQKENIIDESGMPKERFSAEFPKEGPSILRIQQVVRGDSAAYFCASSPGGGEESPLHFGNGTRLTVT.

The chain links TRBV20-1 to TRBJ2-3; no reliable D call. Per germline, CDR1 DFQATT and CDR2 SNEGSKA (reference sequence). Trimming pared 4 bases from V and 2 bases from J, leaving 7 bases between. The CDR3 is 12 amino acids. This CDR3 reads CSANRNTDTQYF. Written as DNA, the CDR3 is TGCAGTGCTAATAGAAACACAGATACGCAGTATTTT.

The chain links TRBV7-7 to TRBJ2-5; D not certain. This CDR3 has 11 amino acids. V gave up 5 bases and J gave up 5 bases, with 6 bases separating them. The germline gives CDR1 SSHAT, CDR2 FNYEAQ (reference sequence). In DNA, the CDR3 is TGTGCCAGCAGCAACTACGAGACCCAGTACTTC. Translated: CASSNYETQYF.

V usage is TRBV11-3 and J usage is TRBJ2-1, with D possibly being TRBD2 (5 bases). Between the trimmed V and J ends, which lost 5 bases and 10 bases, there was a span of 15 bases. The CDR3 has 13 residues. Germline V lookup: CDR1 SGHNT, CDR2 YENEEA. CDR3 bases: TGTGCCAGCAGCCATAACCCGCGAGGGGAGCAGTTCTTC. Encoded protein: CASSHNPRGEQFF.

This clonotype was seen more than once but under ten times. This chain uses TRBV5-1 with TRBJ2-5; possibly TRBD1 or TRBD2 for D (6 bases each). This CDR3 comprises 14 residues. Trimming removed 0 bases from V and 6 bases from J, with 12 bases in between. From germline, CDR1 is SGHRS and CDR2 YFSETQ. This CDR3 is CASSLAVGGQTQYF. CDR3 nucleotide sequence: TGCGCCAGCAGCTTGGCGGTAGGGGGGCAGACCCAGTACTTC.

The chain's CDR3 is CASSPSWSTDTQYF. CDR3 nucleotide sequence: TGTGCCAGCAGCCCCAGTTGGTCCACAGATACGCAGTATTTT. The chain joins TRBV14 to TRBJ2-3; D unclear. V was pared by 4 bases and J by 2 bases, with 10 bases between. CDR1 SGHDN and CDR2 FVKESK come from the germline V gene. This CDR3 has 14 amino acids.

The chain is built from TRBV12-3 or TRBV12-4 and TRBJ1-2, with 7 bases that match TRBD1. This CDR3 has 15 amino acids. Trimming removed 6 bases from V and 2 bases from J; junction bases left unmatched: 9. Written as DNA, the CDR3 is TGTGCCAGCAGCCAGCGACAGGGCTGGAACTATGGCTACACCTTC. Residues: CASSQRQGWNYGYTF.